A selection of T cell receptor beta chains follows, all from one sample in a study of blood T cell repertoires in COVID-19. Clones were sequenced by immunoSEQ multiplex PCR, and TCRdb holds only the in-frame ones, with some missing. Of some 270,000 clones listed, roughly 80% were seen once; the top ten hold about 3.5%. The sample comprised PBMCs or T cells enriched from blood (not recorded which). These receptors came from a man over 45 who had recovered from COVID-19. Each CDR3 is given with its conserved first and last residue. D genes are given only for firm matches. Clone size is stated in some rows and not others, as once, few, many or a class when expanded.

TGTGCCAGCCGCAGACAGGGGGCGCACACTGAAGCTTTCTTT | CASRRQGAHTEAFF | TRBD1 | TRBV27 | - | TRBJ1-1
TGTGCCAGCACGGGACACCGGAACACTGAAGCTTTCTTT | CASTGHRNTEAFF | - | TRBV19 | - | TRBJ1-1
TGTGCCATCAGTGAGTTACAGGGGGCCTATAATTCACCCCTCCACTTT | CAISELQGAYNSPLHF | TRBD1 | TRBV10-3 | - | TRBJ1-6
TGTGCCAGCAGCAACGGAGAGACCCAGTACTTC | CASSNGETQYF | - | TRBV11-2 | - | TRBJ2-5
TGTGCCAGCAGATCGGACAGCTATGGCTACACCTTC | CASRSDSYGYTF | - | TRBV28 | once | TRBJ1-2
TGTGCCAGCAGCCAAGATGGCAATCCGGCACAGGGGCTCAATCAGCCCCAGCATTTT | CASSQDGNPAQGLNQPQHF | TRBD1 | TRBV4-2 | once | TRBJ1-5
TGTGCCAGCAGCCTGGGACTAGCGGGGGAGAATGAGCAGTTCTTC | CASSLGLAGENEQFF | TRBD2 | TRBV7-2 | - | TRBJ2-1
TGTGCCAGCTCACCCCGCCGGGACATCACCTCTGGAAACACCATATATTTT | CASSPRRDITSGNTIYF | - | TRBV18 | - | TRBJ1-3
TGTGCCAGCAGCGCGGGACTAGCGCAGGGGGTTGAGCAGTTCTTC | CASSAGLAQGVEQFF | TRBD2 | TRBV5-4 | - | TRBJ2-1
TGTGCCAGCGTGGTCCAGGGAAGCTATGGCTACACCTTC | CASVVQGSYGYTF | - | TRBV2 | - | TRBJ1-2
TGTGCCAGCCGTGGACAGGGGAGTTATCAGCCCCAGCATTTT | CASRGQGSYQPQHF | TRBD1 | TRBV18 | - | TRBJ1-5
TGTGCCTGGAGTGGACCCTTCGGACAGGGTACTTCCGAGCAGTACTTC | CAWSGPFGQGTSEQYF | TRBD1 | TRBV30 | - | TRBJ2-7
TGTGCCAGCAGGAGACTAGCGGTTTCCTACGAGCAGTACTTC | CASRRLAVSYEQYF | TRBD2 | TRBV7-2 | once | TRBJ2-7
TGTGCCAGCAGCTCCGACAGCGGGATCCGCTCCTACGAGCAGTACTTC | CASSSDSGIRSYEQYF | TRBD2 | TRBV7-2 | - | TRBJ2-7
TGCAGCGTTGAAGACGGGGCTAGCGGACCATACGAGCAGTACTTC | CSVEDGASGPYEQYF | TRBD2 | TRBV29-1 | few | TRBJ2-7
TGTGCCATCAGTGACAGGGGCTCGAACTATGGCTACACCTTC | CAISDRGSNYGYTF | - | TRBV10-3 | - | TRBJ1-2